This T cell receptor beta chain was retrieved from a study of identifying expanded T cells in peripheral blood. V was cut by 5 bases and J by 7 bases, with 15 bases left in between. This CDR3 contains 13 residues. CDR1 is SGHTA, CDR2 FQGTGA, per germline. For this clone: Its antigen is not identified.

The study's findings and limits: About 1.2 clones differed between technical replicates, versus about 16 and 19 over time. Across healthy donors, higher total template counts meant significantly greater approximately two-week count variance.

No infections or other immune events were documented during collection. Data came from immunoSEQ multiplex PCR; TCRdb stores just in-frame clones and leaves some out. The profile shows over 65,000 clones, roughly 90% of them singletons. The specimen was blood. The V call is TRBV7-3, the J call TRBJ2-7, with D perhaps being TRBD1 or TRBD2 (5 bases each). This receptor was obtained from a person aged 18 to 75 in good health. CDR3 sequence: CASSTRAGREQYF. The CDR3 DNA sequence: TGTGCCAGCAGCACAAGGGCAGGGAGAGAGCAGTACTTC.